This T cell receptor (beta chain) originates from a study of cytomegalovirus exposure and HLA in healthy donors. Germline V gene lookup returns CDR1 MNHEY and CDR2 SMNVEV (reference sequence). V shed 5 bases, J shed 3 bases, and the junction held 7 bases outside the gene matches. This CDR3 has 15 amino acids. PCR was performed using 60 Vbeta and 13 Jbeta primers. Profiling relied on immunoSEQ multiplex PCR, and the TCRdb table lists in-frame clones only, not all of them. Of around 130,000 clones in the sample, 65% to 90% were seen once. The TCR originated in a woman aged 18-29 years in good health and CMV-seropositive. The J gene is TRBJ2-5, the V gene TRBV27; TRBD1 matches 9 bases. Sequencing input: PBMCs. The CDR3 loop is CASSPGTGLEETQYF. CDR3 in DNA: TGTGCCAGCAGTCCTGGGACAGGGCTCGAAGAGACCCAGTACTTC.